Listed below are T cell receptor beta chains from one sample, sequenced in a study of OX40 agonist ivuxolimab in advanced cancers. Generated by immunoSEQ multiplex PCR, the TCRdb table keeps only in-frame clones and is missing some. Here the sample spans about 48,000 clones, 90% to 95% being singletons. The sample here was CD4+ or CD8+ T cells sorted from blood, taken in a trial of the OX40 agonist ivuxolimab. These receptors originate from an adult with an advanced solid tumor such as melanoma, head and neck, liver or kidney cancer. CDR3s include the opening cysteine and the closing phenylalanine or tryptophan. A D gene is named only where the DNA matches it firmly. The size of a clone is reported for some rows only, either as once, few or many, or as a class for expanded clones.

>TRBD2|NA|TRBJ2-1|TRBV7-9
CASSLGTSGRNEQFF
TGTGCCAGCAGCTTAGGGACTAGCGGGCGAAATGAGCAGTTCTTC
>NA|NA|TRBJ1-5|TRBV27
CASSIWAHQPQHF
TGTGCCAGCAGCATTTGGGCCCATCAGCCCCAGCATTTT
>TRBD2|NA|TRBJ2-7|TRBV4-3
CASSQRWGGYSPGLESYEQYF
TGCGCCAGCAGCCAACGCTGGGGGGGCTACTCACCGGGACTAGAGTCCTACGAGCAGTACTTC
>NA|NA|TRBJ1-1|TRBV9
CASSRGHRDTEAFF
TGTGCCAGCAGTCGGGGGCACAGGGACACTGAAGCTTTCTTT
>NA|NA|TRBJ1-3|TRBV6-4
CASTGNTIYF
TGTGCCAGCACGGGAAACACCATATATTTT
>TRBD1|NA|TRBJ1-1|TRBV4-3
CASSQDGQVNTEAFF
TGCGCCAGCAGCCAAGACGGACAGGTGAACACTGAAGCTTTCTTT
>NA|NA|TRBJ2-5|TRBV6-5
CASRAGETQYF
TGTGCCAGCAGAGCAGGGGAGACCCAGTACTTC
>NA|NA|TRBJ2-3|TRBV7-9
CASSPPGLAPTDTQYF
TGTGCCAGCAGCCCGCCCGGTCTAGCCCCCACAGATACGCAGTATTTT
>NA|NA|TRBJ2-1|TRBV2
CASSVGESSYNEQFF
TGTGCCAGCAGTGTAGGGGAAAGCTCCTACAATGAGCAGTTCTTC
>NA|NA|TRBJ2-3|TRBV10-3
CAISEGLADTQYF
TGTGCCATCAGTGAAGGGTTGGCAGATACGCAGTATTTT
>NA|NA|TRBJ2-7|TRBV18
CASSPVFIGSGSRPDHEQYF
TGTGCCAGCTCACCAGTGTTTATCGGCAGCGGAAGCCGGCCGGACCACGAGCAGTACTTC
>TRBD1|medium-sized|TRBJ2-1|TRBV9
CAATRGHSDEQFF
TGTGCTGCTACCAGGGGGCATTCGGATGAGCAGTTCTTC
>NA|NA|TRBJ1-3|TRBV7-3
CASSFGLSGNTIYF
TGTGCCAGCAGCTTCGGGCTCTCTGGAAACACCATATATTTT
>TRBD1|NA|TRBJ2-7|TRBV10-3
CAISELSRQGWEQYF
TGTGCCATCAGTGAGCTATCCAGACAGGGGTGGGAGCAGTACTTC
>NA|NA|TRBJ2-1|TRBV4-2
CASSQGYNEQFF
TGTGCCAGCAGCCAAGGATACAATGAGCAGTTCTTC
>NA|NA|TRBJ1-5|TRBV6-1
CASSGHFGNQPQHF
TGTGCCAGCAGTGGGCATTTTGGGAATCAGCCCCAGCATTTT
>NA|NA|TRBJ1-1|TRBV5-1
CASSFKEGNTEAFF
TGCGCCAGCAGCTTTAAGGAGGGGAACACTGAAGCTTTCTTT
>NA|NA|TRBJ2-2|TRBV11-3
CASSSRAAGELFF
TGTGCCAGCAGCTCGCGGGCGGCCGGGGAGCTGTTTTTT
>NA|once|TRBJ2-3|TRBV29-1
CSVVGSHLSTDTQYF
TGCAGCGTTGTGGGATCGCACTTAAGCACAGATACGCAGTATTTT
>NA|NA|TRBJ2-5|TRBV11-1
CASSFGETQYF
TGTGCCAGCAGCTTTGGAGAGACCCAGTACTTC
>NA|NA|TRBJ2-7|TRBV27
CASSYLAQGYEQYF
TGTGCCAGCAGTTACCTAGCGCAGGGCTACGAGCAGTACTTC
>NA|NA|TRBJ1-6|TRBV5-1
CASSLRASSYNSPLHF
TGCGCCAGCAGCTTGCGGGCTAGCTCCTATAATTCACCCCTCCACTTT
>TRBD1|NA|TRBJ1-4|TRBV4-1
CASSHWTGQGKLFF
TGCGCCAGCAGCCACTGGACAGGGCAAGGAAAACTGTTTTTT
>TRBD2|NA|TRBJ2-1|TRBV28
CASSPGTSVYNEQFF
TGTGCCAGCAGCCCAGGGACTAGCGTCTACAATGAGCAGTTCTTC
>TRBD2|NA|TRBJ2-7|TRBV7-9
CASSNMTPGLAVQYF
TGTGCCAGCAGCAACATGACCCCGGGACTAGCGGTGCAGTACTTC
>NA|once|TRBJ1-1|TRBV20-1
CSAGTGEAFF
TGCAGTGCCGGGACCGGTGAAGCTTTCTTT
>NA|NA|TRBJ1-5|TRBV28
CASRLYTNSNQPQHF
TGTGCCAGCAGACTCTATACTAATAGCAATCAGCCCCAGCATTTT
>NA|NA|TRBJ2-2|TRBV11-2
CASSLALNTGELFF
TGTGCCAGCAGCTTAGCTTTGAACACCGGGGAGCTGTTTTTT
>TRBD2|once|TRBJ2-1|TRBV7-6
CASSDPTSGGGYAYNEQFF
TGTGCCAGCAGTGACCCGACTAGCGGGGGGGGGTATGCCTACAATGAGCAGTTCTTC
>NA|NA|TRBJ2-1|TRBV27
CASRLSSIDEQFF
TGTGCCAGCAGGTTATCTAGTATCGATGAGCAGTTCTTC
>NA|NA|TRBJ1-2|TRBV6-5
CASSYGGEGPYGYTF
TGTGCCAGCAGTTACGGAGGGGAAGGACCCTATGGCTACACCTTC
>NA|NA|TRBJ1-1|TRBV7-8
CASGQNTEAFF
TGTGCCAGCGGACAGAACACTGAAGCTTTCTTT
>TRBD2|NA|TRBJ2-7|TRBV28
CASSSPGLAGLIFSF
TGTGCCAGCAGTTCACCGGGACTAGCGGGACTAATTTTTAGCTTC
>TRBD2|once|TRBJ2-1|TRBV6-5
CASSSPGLEQFF
TGTGCCAGCAGTTCCCCGGGACTAGAGCAGTTCTTC
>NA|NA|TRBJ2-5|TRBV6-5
CASRGIDTQETQYF
TGTGCCAGCAGGGGGATAGACACCCAAGAGACCCAGTACTTC
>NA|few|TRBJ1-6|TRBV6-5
CASSYGRGSPLHF
TGTGCCAGCAGTTATGGCCGGGGTTCACCCCTCCACTTT
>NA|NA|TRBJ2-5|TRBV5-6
CASSYYQETQYF
TGTGCCAGCAGCTATTACCAAGAGACCCAGTACTTC
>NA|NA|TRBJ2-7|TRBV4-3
CASSQDHSSYEQYF
TGCGCCAGCAGCCAAGATCACAGCTCCTACGAGCAGTACTTC
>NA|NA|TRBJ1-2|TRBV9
CASSVGGVSYGGYTF
TGTGCCAGCAGCGTAGGAGGGGTAAGCTATGGTGGCTACACCTTC
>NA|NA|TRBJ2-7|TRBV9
CASSVGGTYEQYF
TGTGCCAGCAGCGTAGGAGGGACCTACGAGCAGTACTTC
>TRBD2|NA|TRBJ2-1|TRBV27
CASRTGTSSYNEQFF
TGTGCCAGCAGGACCGGGACTAGTTCTTACAATGAGCAGTTCTTC
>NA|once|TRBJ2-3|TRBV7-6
CASSLAGTSTDTQYF
TGTGCCAGCAGCTTAGCGGGTACTAGCACAGATACGCAGTATTTT
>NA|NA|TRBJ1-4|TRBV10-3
CAISDKGLEEKLFF
TGTGCCATCAGTGATAAGGGGTTAGAAGAAAAACTGTTTTTT
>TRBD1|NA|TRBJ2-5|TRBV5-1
CASSFRDRGLQETQYF
TGCGCCAGCAGCTTCCGGGACAGGGGGTTACAAGAGACCCAGTACTTC
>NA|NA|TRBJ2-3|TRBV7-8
CASSALVTDTQYF
TGTGCCAGCAGTGCGTTAGTCACAGATACGCAGTATTTT
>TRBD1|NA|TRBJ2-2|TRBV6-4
CASSGQGVGAGELFF
TGTGCCAGCAGCGGACAGGGGGTAGGAGCCGGGGAGCTGTTTTTT
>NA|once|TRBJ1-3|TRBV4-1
CASSSIRSGNTIYF
TGCGCCAGCAGCTCCATTAGATCTGGAAACACCATATATTTT
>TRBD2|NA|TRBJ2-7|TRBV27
CASSLRVAGYSYEQYF
TGTGCCAGCAGTTTAAGGGTAGCGGGATACTCCTACGAGCAGTACTTC
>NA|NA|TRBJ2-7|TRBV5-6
CASSQTAYEQYF
TGTGCCAGCAGCCAGACAGCTTACGAGCAGTACTTC
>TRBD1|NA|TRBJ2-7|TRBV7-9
CASSFRGFEQYF
TGTGCCAGCAGTTTCAGGGGGTTCGAGCAGTACTTC
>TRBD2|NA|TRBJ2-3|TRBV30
CAMGLAGLTDTQYF
TGTGCCATGGGGCTAGCGGGACTCACAGATACGCAGTATTTT
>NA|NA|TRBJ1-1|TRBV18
CASSAPPEAFF
TGTGCCAGCTCAGCGCCCCCTGAAGCTTTCTTT
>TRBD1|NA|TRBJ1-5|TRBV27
CASTPLPLTGTGFQPQHF
TGTGCCAGCACGCCCCTCCCACTAACCGGGACAGGGTTCCAGCCCCAGCATTTT
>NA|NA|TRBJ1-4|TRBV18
CASSRSGDPNEKLFF
TGTGCCAGCTCAAGGAGCGGGGATCCAAATGAAAAACTGTTTTTT
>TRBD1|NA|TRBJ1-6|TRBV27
CVAGTVNSPLHF
TGTGTCGCCGGGACAGTAAATTCACCCCTCCACTTT